This T cell receptor beta chain was obtained from a study of response to subunit inactivated influenza vaccine. General study results and limits: It was suggested by the authors that few new T cells are recruited by each seasonal influenza vaccination.

About this clonotype itself: Its cognate antigen is unknown. A much larger clone differs by one base, so this may be a read error. The conserved final phenylalanine or tryptophan is absent from the CDR3, which likely points to a read error.

V lost 6 bases and J 0 bases, leaving 11 bases between the germline ends. The CDR3 consists of 13 residues. CDR1 and CDR2 from the germline V gene are SQVTM and ANQGSEA. A single record per CDR3 protein comes from TCRdb applying MiXCR to the RT-PCR reads. The sample has around 850,000 distinct CDR3 sequences; approximately 17% are singletons. This material consisted of PBMCs from blood, taken less than 6 days after vaccination. This sequence originates from a man in his forties or fifties who received an inactivated influenza vaccine. This chain links TRBV29-1 with TRBJ1-1, with a weak D call TRBD1 (5 bases). CDR3: CSVSGRLNTEAFL. The CDR3 coding sequence is TGCAGCGTCTCGGGACGGTTGAACACTGAAGCTTTCCTT.